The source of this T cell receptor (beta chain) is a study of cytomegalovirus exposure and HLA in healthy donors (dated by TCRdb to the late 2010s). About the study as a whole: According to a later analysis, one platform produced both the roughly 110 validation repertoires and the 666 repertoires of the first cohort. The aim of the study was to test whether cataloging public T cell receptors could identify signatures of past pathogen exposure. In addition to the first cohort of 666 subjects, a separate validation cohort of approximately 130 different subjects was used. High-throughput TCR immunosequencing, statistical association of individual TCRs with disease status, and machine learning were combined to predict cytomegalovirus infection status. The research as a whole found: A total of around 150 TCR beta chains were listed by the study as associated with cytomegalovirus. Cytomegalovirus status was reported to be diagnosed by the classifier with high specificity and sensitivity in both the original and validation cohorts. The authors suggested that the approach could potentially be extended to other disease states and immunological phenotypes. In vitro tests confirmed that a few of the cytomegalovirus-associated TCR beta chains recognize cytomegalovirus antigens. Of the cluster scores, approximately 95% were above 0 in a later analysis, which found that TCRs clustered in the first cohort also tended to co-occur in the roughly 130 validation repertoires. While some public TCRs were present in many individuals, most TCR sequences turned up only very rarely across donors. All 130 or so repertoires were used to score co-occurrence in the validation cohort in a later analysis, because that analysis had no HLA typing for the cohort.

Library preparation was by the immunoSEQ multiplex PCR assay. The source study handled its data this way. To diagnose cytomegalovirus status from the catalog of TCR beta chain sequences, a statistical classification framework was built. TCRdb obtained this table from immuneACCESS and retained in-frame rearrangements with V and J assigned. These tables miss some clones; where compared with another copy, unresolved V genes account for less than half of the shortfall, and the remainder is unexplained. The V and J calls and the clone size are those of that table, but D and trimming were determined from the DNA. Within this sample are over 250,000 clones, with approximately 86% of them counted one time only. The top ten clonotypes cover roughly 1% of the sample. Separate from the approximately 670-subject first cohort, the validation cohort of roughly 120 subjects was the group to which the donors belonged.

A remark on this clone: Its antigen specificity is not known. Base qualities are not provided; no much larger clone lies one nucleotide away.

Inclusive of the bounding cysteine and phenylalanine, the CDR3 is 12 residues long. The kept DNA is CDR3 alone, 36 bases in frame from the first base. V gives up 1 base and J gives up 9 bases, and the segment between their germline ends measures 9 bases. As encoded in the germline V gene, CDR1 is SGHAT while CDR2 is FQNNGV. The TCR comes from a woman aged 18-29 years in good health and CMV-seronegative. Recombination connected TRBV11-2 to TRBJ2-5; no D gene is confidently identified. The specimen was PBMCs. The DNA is TGTGCCAGCAGCTTAGCTGTCCCGGCCCAGTACTTC. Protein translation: CASSLAVPAQYF. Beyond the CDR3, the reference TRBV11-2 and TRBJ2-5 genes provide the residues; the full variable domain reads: EAGVAQSPRYKIIEKRQSVAFWCNPISGHATLYWYQQILGQGPKLLIQFQNNGVVDDSQLPKDRFSAERLKGVDSTLKIQPAKLEDSAVYLCASSLAVPAQYFGPGTRLLVL.